The next 20 T cell receptor beta chains were all read from a single sample in a study of monozygotic twins with inflammatory bowel disease. With the 5' RACE reads reprocessed, TCRdb shows one record per CDR3 protein and no DNA. The sample table includes approximately 300,000 distinct CDR3 sequences. The sample was blood. These receptors were collected from a human donor with ulcerative colitis or Crohn's disease, or a healthy co-twin of an affected twin (not recorded which).

J is TRBJ1-4 and V is TRBV3-1. The CDR3 has 14 amino acids. Germline values: CDR1 LGHDT, CDR2 YNNKEL (reference sequence). The CDR3 is CASSRNQIGEKLFF.

The chain couples TRBV5-1 to TRBJ2-2. CDR1 is SGHRS, CDR2 YFSETQ, per germline. The CDR3 has 15 residues. The CDR3 sequence is CASSDTGPNTGELFF.

V usage is TRBV7-2 and J usage is TRBJ1-6; the D gene TCRdb calls, TRBD1, cannot be checked with no DNA. This CDR3 region has 15 residues. Per germline, CDR1 SGHTA and CDR2 FQGNSA. The CDR3 region is CASSSTGIRGSPLHF.

The chain is built from TRBV6-1 and TRBJ2-3. The CDR3 extends over 14 amino acids. Germline lookup yields CDR1 MNHNS and CDR2 SASEGT. CDR3 amino acids: CASRVAGGTDTQYF.

V and J are TRBV20-1 and TRBJ2-7. This CDR3 contains 15 residues. From germline, CDR1 is DFQATT and CDR2 SNEGSKA (reference sequence). The CDR3 protein is CSAPSIAGAHYVQYF.

The chain combines TRBV7-2 with TRBJ1-4; the TCRdb D gene call, TRBD1, has no DNA to confirm it. Germline-derived CDR1 and CDR2 are SGHTA and FQGNSA. CDR3 length: 15 amino acids. The CDR3 sequence: CASSLEAGGGEKLFF.

V and J are TRBV28 and TRBJ1-2. The CDR3 length is 17 residues. Per germline, CDR1 MDHEN and CDR2 SYDVKM. CDR3 in amino acids: CASSLPSGGLNRNGYTF.

The chain couples TRBV15 to TRBJ1-1. The germline V gene encodes CDR1 LNHNV and CDR2 YYDKDF (reference sequence). CDR3 length: 12 residues. The CDR3 sequence is CATSLQDTEAFF. Filled out from reference TRBV15 and TRBJ1-1, the complete variable domain reads DAMVIQNPRYQVTQFGKPVTLSCSQTLNHNVMYWYQQKSSQAPKLLFHYYDKDFNNEADTPDNFQSRRPNTSFCFLDIRSPGLGDTAMYLCATSLQDTEAFFGQGTRLTVV.

The rearrangement links TRBV5-1 to TRBJ2-1; TCRdb reports TRBD2, a call that lacks DNA to check it against. Per the germline V gene, CDR1 is SGHRS and CDR2 is YFSETQ. This CDR3 spans 17 amino acids. The CDR3 loop reads CASSAGLADSSYNEQFF.

The rearrangement links TRBV2 to TRBJ1-6. This CDR3 has 16 residues. Germline CDR1 SNHLY, CDR2 FYNNEI. CDR3 sequence: CASSEVRGSYNSPLHF.

The gene calls are TRBV27 and TRBJ2-5; with no DNA, the TCRdb D assignment of TRBD2 cannot be verified. This CDR3 has 11 residues. Germline CDR1 is MNHEY and CDR2 is SMNVEV (reference sequence). The CDR3 spells CASERGGTQYF.

The chain links TRBV7-9 to TRBJ1-1. This CDR3 is 16 amino acids long. Germline V gene lookup returns CDR1 SEHNR and CDR2 FQNEAQ (reference sequence). Here the CDR3 reads CASSLALGAQSAEAFF.

This chain connects TRBV3-1 to TRBJ1-1; TCRdb gives TRBD1 as the D gene, but with no DNA this cannot be confirmed. CDR1 is LGHDT, CDR2 YNNKEL, per germline (reference sequence). This CDR3 contains 13 residues. CDR3 protein: CASSQGTVTEAFF.

The chain recombines TRBV27 with TRBJ2-2; TCRdb's D call of TRBD1 is untestable without DNA. CDR3 length: 15 amino acids. Germline CDR1 reads MNHEY; CDR2 reads SMNVEV (reference sequence). CDR3 amino acids: CASRTTGTTAGELFF.

The rearrangement joins TRBV18 to TRBJ2-6; TCRdb's D call, TRBD2, is unchecked because there is no DNA. The CDR3 contains 18 residues. Germline CDR1 KGHSH, CDR2 LQKENI. CDR3 sequence: CASLGLQREDTGANVLTF.

J is TRBJ1-6 and V is TRBV7-3. CDR3 length: 15 amino acids. Germline CDR1 and CDR2: SGHTA and FQGTGA. The CDR3: CASSWRGGDNSPLHF.

The gene calls are TRBV12-3 or TRBV12-4 and TRBJ2-7. This CDR3 spans 12 amino acids. The CDR3: CASLSTQGEQYF.

This chain connects TRBV20-1 to TRBJ2-1; TCRdb picks TRBD2, but there is no DNA to check that call. CDR3 length: 14 amino acids. Germline CDR1 is DFQATT and CDR2 is SNEGSKA (reference sequence). CDR3 residues: CSADSGSSYNEQFF.

J is TRBJ2-1 and V is TRBV7-2; TCRdb selects TRBD2, and the lack of DNA leaves this call unchecked. The CDR3 spans 15 residues. Germline-derived CDR1 and CDR2 are SGHTA and FQGNSA. The CDR3 reads CASSSPSVPYNEQFF.

V usage is TRBV14 and J usage is TRBJ2-2. The CDR3 is 13 residues long. CDR1 is SGHDN and CDR2 is FVKESK in the germline V gene. The CDR3 reads CASSQDLAGELFF.